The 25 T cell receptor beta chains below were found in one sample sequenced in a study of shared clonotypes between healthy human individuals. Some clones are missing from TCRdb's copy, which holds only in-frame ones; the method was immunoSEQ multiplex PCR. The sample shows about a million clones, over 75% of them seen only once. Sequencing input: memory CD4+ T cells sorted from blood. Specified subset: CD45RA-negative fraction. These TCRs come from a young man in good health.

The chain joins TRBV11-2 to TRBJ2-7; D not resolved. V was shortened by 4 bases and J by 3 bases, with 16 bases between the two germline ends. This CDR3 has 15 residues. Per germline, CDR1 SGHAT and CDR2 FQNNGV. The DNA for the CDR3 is TGTGCCAGCAGCTACCTCGCAACTGGGAACTACGAGCAGTACTTC. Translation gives CASSYLATGNYEQYF. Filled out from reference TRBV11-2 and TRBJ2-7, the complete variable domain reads EAGVAQSPRYKIIEKRQSVAFWCNPISGHATLYWYQQILGQGPKLLIQFQNNGVVDDSQLPKDRFSAERLKGVDSTLKIQPAKLEDSAVYLCASSYLATGNYEQYFGPGTRLTVT.

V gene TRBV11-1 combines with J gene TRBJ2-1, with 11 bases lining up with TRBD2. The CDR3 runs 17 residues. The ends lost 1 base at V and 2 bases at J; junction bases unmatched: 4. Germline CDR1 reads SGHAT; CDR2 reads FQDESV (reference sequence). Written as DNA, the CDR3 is TGTGCCAGCAGCTTAGATTTACTAGCGGGGGCCTACAATGAGCAGTTCTTC. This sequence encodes CASSLDLLAGAYNEQFF.

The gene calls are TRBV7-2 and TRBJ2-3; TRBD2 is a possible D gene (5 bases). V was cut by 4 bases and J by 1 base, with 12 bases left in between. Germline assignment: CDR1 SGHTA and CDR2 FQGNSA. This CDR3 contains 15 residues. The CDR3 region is CASSWRTAGTDTQYF. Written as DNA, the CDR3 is TGTGCCAGCAGCTGGAGGACCGCTGGCACAGATACGCAGTATTTT.

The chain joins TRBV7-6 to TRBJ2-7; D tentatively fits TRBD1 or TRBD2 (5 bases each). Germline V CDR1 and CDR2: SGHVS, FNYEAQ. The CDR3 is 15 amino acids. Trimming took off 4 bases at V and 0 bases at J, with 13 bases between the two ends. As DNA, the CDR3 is TGTGCCAGCAGCTCCGGGACGGCGAGCTCCTACGAGCAGTACTTC. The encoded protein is CASSSGTASSYEQYF. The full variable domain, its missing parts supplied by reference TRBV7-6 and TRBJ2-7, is GAGVSQSPRYKVTKRGQDVALRCDPISGHVSLYWYRQALGQGPEFLTYFNYEAQQDKSGLPNDRFSAERPEGSISTLTIQRTEQRDSAMYRCASSSGTASSYEQYFGPGTRLTVT.

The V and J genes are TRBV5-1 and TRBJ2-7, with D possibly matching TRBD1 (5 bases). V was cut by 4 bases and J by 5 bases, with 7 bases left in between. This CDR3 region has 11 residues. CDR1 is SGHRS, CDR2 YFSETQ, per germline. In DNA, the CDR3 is TGCGCCAGCAGCATAGGGGACGAGCAGTACTTC. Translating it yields CASSIGDEQYF.

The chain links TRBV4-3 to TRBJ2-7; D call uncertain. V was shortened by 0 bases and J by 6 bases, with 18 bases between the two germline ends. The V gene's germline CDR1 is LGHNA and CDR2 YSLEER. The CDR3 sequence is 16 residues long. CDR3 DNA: TGCGCCAGCAGCCAAGATACAGAACCTCCCTACTCCGAGCAGTACTTC. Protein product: CASSQDTEPPYSEQYF.

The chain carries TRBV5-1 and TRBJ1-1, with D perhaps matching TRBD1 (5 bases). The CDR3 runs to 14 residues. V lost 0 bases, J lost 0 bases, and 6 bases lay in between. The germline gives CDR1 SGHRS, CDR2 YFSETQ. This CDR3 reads CASSLEGVNTEAFF. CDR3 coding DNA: TGCGCCAGCAGCTTGGAAGGGGTGAACACTGAAGCTTTCTTT.

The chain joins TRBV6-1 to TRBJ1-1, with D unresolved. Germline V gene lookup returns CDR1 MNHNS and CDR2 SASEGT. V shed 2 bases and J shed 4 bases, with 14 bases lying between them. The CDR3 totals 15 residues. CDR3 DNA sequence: TGTGCCAGCAGTGAACTCAGGTTCACAGCCACTGAAGCTTTCTTT. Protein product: CASSELRFTATEAFF.

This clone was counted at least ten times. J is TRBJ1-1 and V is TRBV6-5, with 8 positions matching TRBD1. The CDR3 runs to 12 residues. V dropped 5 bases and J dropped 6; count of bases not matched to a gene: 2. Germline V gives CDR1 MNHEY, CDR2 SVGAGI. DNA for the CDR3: TGTGCCAGCAGTCCGGACAGGGCTGAAGCTTTCTTT. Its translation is CASSPDRAEAFF.

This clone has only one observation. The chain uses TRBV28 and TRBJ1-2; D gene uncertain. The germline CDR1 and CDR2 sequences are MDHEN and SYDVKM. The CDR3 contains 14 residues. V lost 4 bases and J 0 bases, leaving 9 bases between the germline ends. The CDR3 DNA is TGTGCCAGCAGTTCCCCGCCCACTAACTATGGCTACACCTTC. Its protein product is CASSSPPTNYGYTF.

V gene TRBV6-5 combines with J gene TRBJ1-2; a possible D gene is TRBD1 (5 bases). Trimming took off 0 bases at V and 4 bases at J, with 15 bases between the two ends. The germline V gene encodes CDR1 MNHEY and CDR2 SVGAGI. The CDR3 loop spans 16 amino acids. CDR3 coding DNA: TGTGCCAGCAGTTACTCCCTCGGGAGGGGTGGCTATGGCTACACCTTC. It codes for CASSYSLGRGGYGYTF.

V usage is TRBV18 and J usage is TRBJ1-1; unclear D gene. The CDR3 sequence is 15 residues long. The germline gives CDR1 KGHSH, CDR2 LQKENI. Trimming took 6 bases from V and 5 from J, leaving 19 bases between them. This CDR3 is CASSPTELRRTEAFF. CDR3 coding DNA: TGTGCCAGCTCCCCGACGGAGCTCCGGAGGACTGAAGCTTTCTTT.

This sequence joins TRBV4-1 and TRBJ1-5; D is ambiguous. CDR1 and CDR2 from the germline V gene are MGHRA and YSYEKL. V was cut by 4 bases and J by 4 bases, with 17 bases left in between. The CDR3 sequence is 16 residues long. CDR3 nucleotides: TGCGCCAGCAGCCCACTAATTTCAGTTCCGAATCAGCCCCAGCATTTT. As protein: CASSPLISVPNQPQHF.

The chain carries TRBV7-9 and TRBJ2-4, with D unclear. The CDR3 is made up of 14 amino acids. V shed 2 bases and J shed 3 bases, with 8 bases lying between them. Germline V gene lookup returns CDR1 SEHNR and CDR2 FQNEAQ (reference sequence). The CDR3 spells CASSLRTLKNIQYF. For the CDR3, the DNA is TGTGCCAGCAGCTTACGAACTCTCAAAAACATTCAGTACTTC.

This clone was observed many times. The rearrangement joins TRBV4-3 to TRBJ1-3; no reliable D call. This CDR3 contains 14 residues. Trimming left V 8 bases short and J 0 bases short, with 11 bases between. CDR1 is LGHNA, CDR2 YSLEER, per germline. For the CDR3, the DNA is TGCGCCAGCTCCTCCGGGTACTCTGGAAACACCATATATTTT. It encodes CASSSGYSGNTIYF.

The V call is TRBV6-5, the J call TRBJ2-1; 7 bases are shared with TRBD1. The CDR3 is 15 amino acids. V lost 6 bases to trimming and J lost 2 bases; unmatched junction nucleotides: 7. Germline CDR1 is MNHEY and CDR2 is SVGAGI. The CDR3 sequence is CASSRRQGPYNEQFF. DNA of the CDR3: TGTGCCAGCAGCCGTAGACAGGGACCCTACAATGAGCAGTTCTTC.

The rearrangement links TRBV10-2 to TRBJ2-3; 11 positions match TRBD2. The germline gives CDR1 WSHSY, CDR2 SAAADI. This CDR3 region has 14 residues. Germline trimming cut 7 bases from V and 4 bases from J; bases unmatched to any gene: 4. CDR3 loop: CASTLAGGADTQYF. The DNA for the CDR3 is TGCGCCAGCACCCTAGCGGGAGGCGCAGATACGCAGTATTTT.

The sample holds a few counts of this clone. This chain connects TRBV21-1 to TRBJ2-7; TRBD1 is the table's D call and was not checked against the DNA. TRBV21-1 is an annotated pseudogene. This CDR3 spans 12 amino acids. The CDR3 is CASKGVTYEQYF. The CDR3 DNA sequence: TGTGCCAGCAAGGGGGTAACCTACGAGCAGTACTTC.

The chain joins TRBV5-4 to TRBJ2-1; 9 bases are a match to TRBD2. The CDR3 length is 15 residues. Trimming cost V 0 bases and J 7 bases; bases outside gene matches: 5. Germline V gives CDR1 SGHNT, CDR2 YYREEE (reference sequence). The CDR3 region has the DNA TGTGCCAGCAGCTTGGGTCTAGCGGGGTGGAATGAGCAGTTCTTC. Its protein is CASSLGLAGWNEQFF.

The CDR3 bases are TGTGCCAGCAGTTTATCGACAGGGCTTGGCTACACCTTC. The encoded protein is CASSLSTGLGYTF. This chain joins TRBV27 and TRBJ1-2; 7 bases map to TRBD1. The CDR3 contains 13 residues. Germline trimming cut 0 bases from V and 7 bases from J; bases unmatched to any gene: 2. Per germline, CDR1 MNHEY and CDR2 SMNVEV (reference sequence).

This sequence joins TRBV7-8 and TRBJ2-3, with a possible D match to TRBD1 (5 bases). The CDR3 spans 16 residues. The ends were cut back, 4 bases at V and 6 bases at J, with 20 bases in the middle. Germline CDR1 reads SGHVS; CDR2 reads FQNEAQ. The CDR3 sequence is CASSYTDSSYGDTQYF. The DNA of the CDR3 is TGTGCCAGCAGCTACACCGACAGTTCATATGGGGATACGCAGTATTTT.

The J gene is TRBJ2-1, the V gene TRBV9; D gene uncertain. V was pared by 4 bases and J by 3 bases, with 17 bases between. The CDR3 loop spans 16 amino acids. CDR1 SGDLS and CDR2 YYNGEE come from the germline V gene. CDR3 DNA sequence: TGTGCCAGCAGCTCCACATCTAGGCAGCACTACAATGAGCAGTTCTTC. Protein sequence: CASSSTSRQHYNEQFF.

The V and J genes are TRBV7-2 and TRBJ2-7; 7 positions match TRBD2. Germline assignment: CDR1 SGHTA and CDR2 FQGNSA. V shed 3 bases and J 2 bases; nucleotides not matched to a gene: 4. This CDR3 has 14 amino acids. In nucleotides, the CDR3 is TGTGCCAGCAGCTTCCTAGCGGCCGCCTACGAGCAGTACTTC. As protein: CASSFLAAAYEQYF.

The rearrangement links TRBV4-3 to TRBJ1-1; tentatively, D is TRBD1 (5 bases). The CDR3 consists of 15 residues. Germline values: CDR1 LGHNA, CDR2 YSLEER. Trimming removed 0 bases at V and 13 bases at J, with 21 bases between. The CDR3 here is CASSQDRAFQGEGFF. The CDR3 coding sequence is TGCGCCAGCAGCCAAGATCGCGCCTTCCAGGGCGAGGGTTTCTTT.

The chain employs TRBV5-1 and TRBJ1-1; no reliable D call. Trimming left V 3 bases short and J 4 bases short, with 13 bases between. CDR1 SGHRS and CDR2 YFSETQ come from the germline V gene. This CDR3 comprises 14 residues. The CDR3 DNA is TGCGCCAGCAGCTCGACAAGAGGTGTCACTGAAGCTTTCTTT. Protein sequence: CASSSTRGVTEAFF.